The 31 T cell receptor beta chains below come from one sample, sequenced in a study of cytomegalovirus exposure and HLA in healthy donors. PCR amplification relied on 60 Vbeta primers (plus 13 Jbeta primers). TCRdb's table, derived via immunoSEQ multiplex PCR, lists solely in-frame clones and lacks some. The sample lists around 150,000 clones, less than 85% occurring once. The sample taken for sequencing was PBMCs. The source is a man over 45 in good health and CMV-seropositive.

The chain has TRBV7-8 and TRBJ2-5, with 7 positions matching TRBD1. The J call may be in error: the DNA end matches TRBJ2-7 better. The CDR3 has 13 amino acids. Per the germline V gene, CDR1 is SGHVS and CDR2 is FQNEAQ. The CDR3 protein is CASSFGTAYEQYF. Written as DNA, the CDR3 is TGTGCCAGCAGCTTTGGGACAGCCTACGAGCAGTACTTC.

The chain recombines TRBV5-8 with TRBJ1-3; no reliable D call. V lost 2 bases and J 5 bases, leaving 23 bases between the germline ends. The CDR3 contains 18 residues. CDR1 is SGHTS and CDR2 is YDEGEE in the germline V gene. For the CDR3, the DNA is TGTGCCAGCAGCTTTACCTCGGCGGTGGATCCGACTCGAAACACCATATATTTT. This encodes CASSFTSAVDPTRNTIYF.

The rearrangement joins TRBV5-1 to TRBJ2-5, with 8 positions matching TRBD2. CDR1 is SGHRS, CDR2 YFSETQ, per germline. Unmatched junction bases numbered 3, after V lost 0 bases and J lost 5 bases. The CDR3 has 14 residues. CDR3 loop: CASSLGGGSETQYF. The CDR3 DNA sequence: TGCGCCAGCAGCTTGGGCGGGGGGAGCGAGACCCAGTACTTC.

The chain recombines TRBV5-1 with TRBJ1-1; 7 bases map to TRBD1. Germline V gives CDR1 SGHRS, CDR2 YFSETQ. The CDR3 has 13 residues. With 2 bases clipped from V and 10 bases from J, the junction kept 8 bases outside the gene matches. CDR3 in amino acids: CASSFTGAAGAFF. The CDR3 DNA follows: TGCGCCAGCAGCTTTACAGGGGCCGCGGGAGCTTTCTTT. Full variable domain (remainder filled in from reference TRBV5-1 and TRBJ1-1): KAGVTQTPRYLIKTRGQQVTLSCSPISGHRSVSWYQQTPGQGLQFLFEYFSETQRNKGNFPGRFSGRQFSNSRSEMNVSTLELGDSALYLCASSFTGAAGAFFGQGTRLTVV.

The V gene is TRBV30, the J gene TRBJ2-1, with 10 bases matching TRBD2. The CDR3 has 16 amino acids. Germline CDR1 GTSNPN, CDR2 SVGIG (reference sequence). V lost 0 bases to trimming and J lost 4 bases; unmatched junction nucleotides: 6. The DNA of the CDR3 is TGTGCCTGGAGTGTACTTGGACTAGCGGAGTACAATGAGCAGTTCTTC. Translation gives CAWSVLGLAEYNEQFF.

This clone was detected only once. V gene TRBV30 combines with J gene TRBJ1-6, with D perhaps matching TRBD1 (6 bases). Germline V gene data show CDR1 as GTSNPN and CDR2 as SVGIG (reference sequence). The V end lost 0 bases, the J end lost 4 bases, and 13 bases lay between the germline ends. The CDR3 is 16 amino acids. The CDR3 nucleotides read TGTGCCTGGAGTGTATCGGGGGGGCTTTATAATTCACCCCTCCACTTT. Its translation is CAWSVSGGLYNSPLHF.

The CDR3 loop reads CASRPGTFNTGELFF. The CDR3 nucleotides read TGTGCCAGCAGACCGGGGACTTTCAACACCGGGGAGCTGTTTTTT. The chain employs TRBV6-4 and TRBJ2-2; D may be TRBD2 (6 bases). The CDR3 runs to 15 residues. Trimming stripped 6 bases from V and 2 bases from J, with 13 bases between. The germline CDR1 and CDR2 sequences are MRHNA and SNTAGT.

The V and J genes are TRBV29-1 and TRBJ2-1; D possibly corresponds to TRBD1 (5 bases). In germline, CDR1 is SQVTM, CDR2 ANQGSEA. The CDR3 is 12 residues long. Trimming stripped 7 bases from V and 5 bases from J, with 12 bases between. As DNA, the CDR3 is TGCAGCGCCAGGGTCCTAGACAATGAGCAGTTCTTC. It is translated as CSARVLDNEQFF.

The J gene is TRBJ1-5, the V gene TRBV28; TRBD1 matches 7 bases. The CDR3 totals 14 residues. Germline CDR1 and CDR2: MDHEN and SYDVKM. The junction had 7 bases not matched to a gene; V was cut back by 7 bases and J by 4 bases. CDR3 DNA: TGTGCCAGCACCGGAGGGGGCGGAAATCAGCCCCAGCATTTT. This translates into CASTGGGGNQPQHF.

The chain uses TRBV2 and TRBJ2-7, with TRBD2 as a possible D gene (7 bases). Trimming left V 6 bases short and J 0 bases short, with 27 bases between. Germline V gene lookup returns CDR1 SNHLY and CDR2 FYNNEI. This CDR3 contains 19 residues. DNA for the CDR3: TGTGCCAGCAGGTACCAGGGAACCAGGGGCGGGAGTAGCTCCTACGAGCAGTACTTC. This translates into CASRYQGTRGGSSSYEQYF.

The J gene is TRBJ2-7, the V gene TRBV7-6; 7 bases agree with TRBD2. The germline CDR1 and CDR2 sequences are SGHVS and FNYEAQ. V lost 5 bases, J lost 11 bases, and 18 bases stayed unmatched. The CDR3 runs to 15 residues. The CDR3 DNA sequence: TGTGCCAGCAGCGCTTCGACTAGCTCAACCCGTATTGAGTACTTC. It translates to CASSASTSSTRIEYF. The whole variable domain, filled in from reference TRBV7-6 and TRBJ2-7, reads GAGVSQSPRYKVTKRGQDVALRCDPISGHVSLYWYRQALGQGPEFLTYFNYEAQQDKSGLPNDRFSAERPEGSISTLTIQRTEQRDSAMYRCASSASTSSTRIEYFGPGTRLTVT.

This clone has a single count. The chain recombines TRBV27 with TRBJ2-7; D is perhaps TRBD1 (6 bases). Trimming stripped 3 bases from V and 4 bases from J, with 13 bases between. The CDR3 has 14 amino acids. Germline CDR1 is MNHEY and CDR2 is SMNVEV (reference sequence). CDR3: CASSFSDRSYEQYF. The CDR3 bases are TGTGCCAGCAGTTTTTCAGACAGGTCGTACGAGCAGTACTTC.

The chain joins TRBV19 to TRBJ1-1; TRBD1 might be the D (5 bases). Germline V lookup: CDR1 LNHDA, CDR2 SQIVND (reference sequence). This CDR3 has 13 residues. With 1 base removed from V and 3 bases from J, the gap between germline ends came to 6 bases. The CDR3 DNA is TGTGCCAGTAGTATAGGGGGGGACACTGAAGCTTTCTTT. The encoded protein is CASSIGGDTEAFF.

The chain has TRBV27 and TRBJ2-7, with TRBD1 matching over 9 bases. The CDR3 length is 14 residues. Germline-derived CDR1 and CDR2 are MNHEY and SMNVEV (reference sequence). V dropped 8 bases and J dropped 3; count of bases not matched to a gene: 8. In DNA form, the CDR3 reads TGTGCCAGCGCCGCCTGGGACAGGGTCTACGAGCAGTACTTC. This codes for CASAAWDRVYEQYF.

V usage is TRBV12-5 and J usage is TRBJ2-5; D may be TRBD1 (5 bases). The CDR3 is made up of 15 amino acids. Germline V CDR1 and CDR2: LGHNT, FRNRAP. The V and J ends lost 0 bases and 1 base respectively, with 9 bases between them. CDR3 sequence: CASGLVGDTQETQYF. The DNA of the CDR3 is TGTGCTAGTGGTTTGGTAGGGGATACCCAAGAGACCCAGTACTTC.

A remark on this clone: The junction shows a germline mismatch at one end, possibly a read error. This CDR3 is also generated by other DNA sequences in the sample. The chain recombines TRBV29-1 with TRBJ1-4; D uncertain. CDR3 length: 12 residues. CDR1 is SQVTM, CDR2 ANQGSEA, per germline. CDR3 nucleotide sequence: TGCAGCATTACGTCAGGAAATGAGAAACTGTTTTTT. This codes for CSITSGNEKLFF.

The chain uses TRBV5-1 and TRBJ1-4; TRBD1 matches at 8 bases. With 4 bases clipped from V and 8 bases from J, the junction kept 10 bases outside the gene matches. CDR3 length: 15 amino acids. CDR1 is SGHRS, CDR2 YFSETQ, per germline. CDR3 in amino acids: CASSGTGTGVEKLFF. The CDR3 bases are TGCGCCAGCAGCGGAACCGGGACAGGCGTAGAAAAACTGTTTTTT.

The chain recombines TRBV7-8 with TRBJ1-6; 10 nucleotides match TRBD1. The CDR3 runs to 15 residues. V lost 5 bases, J lost 10 bases, and 8 bases stayed unmatched. The germline V gene has CDR1 SGHVS and CDR2 FQNEAQ. CDR3 sequence reads: CASSRQTGGESPLHF. For the CDR3, the DNA is TGTGCCAGCAGCCGTCAGACAGGGGGCGAGTCACCCCTCCACTTT.

The chain is built from TRBV27 and TRBJ2-3; TRBD2 matches at 10 bases. V lost 6 bases to trimming and J lost 4 bases; unmatched junction nucleotides: 7. The length of the CDR3 is 15 residues. CDR1 is MNHEY and CDR2 is SMNVEV in the germline V gene (reference sequence). CDR3 DNA: TGTGCCAGCAGAGTAAGCGGGAGGGCCGCAGATACGCAGTATTTT. This gives the protein CASRVSGRAADTQYF.

This clone was picked up a small number of times. The gene calls are TRBV11-3 and TRBJ2-3; 8 positions match TRBD2. The CDR3 is made up of 15 amino acids. V lost 1 base and J lost 4; bases outside the gene matches: 4. Germline V gene data show CDR1 as SGHNT and CDR2 as YENEEA. CDR3 bases: TGTGCCAGCAGCTTAGCCGGGGGGGGCGCAGATACGCAGTATTTT. Its protein product is CASSLAGGGADTQYF.

This clone has more than one count but fewer than ten. The chain combines TRBV5-1 with TRBJ2-5; TRBD1 aligns across 7 bases. CDR1 is SGHRS, CDR2 YFSETQ, per germline. V lost 2 bases to trimming and J lost 1 base; unmatched junction nucleotides: 8. CDR3 length: 16 amino acids. CDR3 protein: CASSLNAGTAQETQYF. CDR3 nucleotides: TGCGCCAGCAGCTTAAATGCCGGGACAGCCCAAGAGACCCAGTACTTC. The full variable domain, with the rest looked up from reference TRBV5-1 and TRBJ2-5, is KAGVTQTPRYLIKTRGQQVTLSCSPISGHRSVSWYQQTPGQGLQFLFEYFSETQRNKGNFPGRFSGRQFSNSRSEMNVSTLELGDSALYLCASSLNAGTAQETQYFGPGTRLLVL.

The rearrangement uses TRBV9 and TRBJ2-7; D may be TRBD2 (6 bases). The CDR3 covers 13 residues. The germline V gene has CDR1 SGDLS and CDR2 YYNGEE. The V and J ends lost 3 bases and 8 bases respectively, with 15 bases between them. The CDR3 region is CASSAFFGGKQYF. The DNA for the CDR3 is TGTGCCAGCAGCGCATTCTTTGGGGGGAAGCAGTACTTC.

The chain combines TRBV19 with TRBJ1-1, with D unclear. Trimming removed 0 bases at V and 3 bases at J, with 14 bases between. CDR1 and CDR2 from the germline V gene are LNHDA and SQIVND (reference sequence). This CDR3 spans 16 amino acids. The CDR3 here is CASSIEARLFDTEAFF. CDR3 DNA sequence: TGTGCCAGTAGTATAGAGGCCCGACTCTTTGACACTGAAGCTTTCTTT.

J is TRBJ2-7 and V is TRBV11-2, with D possibly TRBD2 on 5 matching bases. Germline V lookup: CDR1 SGHAT, CDR2 FQNNGV. V was shortened by 5 bases and J by 6 bases, with 17 bases between the two germline ends. This CDR3 is 14 amino acids long. The CDR3 reads CASSPPGLASEQYF. The CDR3 DNA reads as TGTGCCAGCAGCCCCCCCGGGCTAGCAAGCGAGCAGTACTTC.

The CDR3 sequence: CASNTGTMSYEQYF. Here the CDR3 DNA reads TGTGCCAGCAACACCGGGACTATGTCCTACGAGCAGTACTTC. The chain combines TRBV7-9 with TRBJ2-5, with 7 bases aligning to TRBD2. The J call may be incorrect, as the DNA end agrees better with TRBJ2-7. The CDR3 sequence is 14 residues long. CDR1 is SEHNR and CDR2 is FQNEAQ in the germline V gene (reference sequence).

The chain combines TRBV4-2 with TRBJ1-1; D is possibly TRBD1 (6 bases). The germline V and J ends were trimmed by 4 bases and 8 bases, with 11 bases remaining between them. Germline V gives CDR1 LGHNA, CDR2 YNFKEQ. This CDR3 has 12 residues. CDR3 in amino acids: CASSPLGTEAFF. DNA for the CDR3: TGTGCCAGCAGCCCCCTCGGGACAGAAGCTTTCTTT.

The V call is TRBV5-1, the J call TRBJ1-1, with no clear D. The germline V gene encodes CDR1 SGHRS and CDR2 YFSETQ. V shed 0 bases and J shed 0 bases, with 6 bases lying between them. CDR3 size: 14 residues. The CDR3 nucleotides are TGCGCCAGCAGCTTGGGTTCGTTGAACACTGAAGCTTTCTTT. This gives the protein CASSLGSLNTEAFF.

This clone has only a few counts. The chain employs TRBV5-4 and TRBJ1-6, with TRBD1 matching over 7 bases. Losses at the gene ends were 1 base for V and 10 bases for J; bases not matched to a gene: 8. This CDR3 is 15 amino acids long. Looked up from germline, CDR1 is SGHNT and CDR2 is YYREEE (reference sequence). In nucleotides, the CDR3 is TGTGCCAGCAGCTTGATTCCAGGGGGAGGATCACCCCTCCACTTT. Its translation: CASSLIPGGGSPLHF.

The rearrangement joins TRBV5-6 to TRBJ2-5, with D maybe TRBD2 (6 bases). Germline V lookup: CDR1 SGHDT, CDR2 YYEEEE. The CDR3 loop spans 15 amino acids. Trimming removed 5 bases at V and 4 bases at J, with 18 bases between. In DNA form, the CDR3 reads TGTGCCAGCAGTCTAGGCGGGAAGAGCTTAGAGACCCAGTACTTC. Its translation is CASSLGGKSLETQYF. Drawing the rest from reference TRBV5-6 and TRBJ2-5, the complete variable domain is DAGVTQSPTHLIKTRGQQVTLRCSPKSGHDTVSWYQQALGQGPQFIFQYYEEEERQRGNFPDRFSGHQFPNYSSELNVNALLLGDSALYLCASSLGGKSLETQYFGPGTRLLVL.

V is TRBV5-1 and J is TRBJ1-1; TRBD1 is a possible D gene (6 bases). The CDR3 is 15 amino acids. V lost 4 bases to trimming and J lost 1 base, with 14 bases between them. Germline CDR1 SGHRS, CDR2 YFSETQ. DNA for the CDR3: TGCGCCAGCAGCGAGCCGGGACACACGAACACTGAAGCTTTCTTT. Its protein product is CASSEPGHTNTEAFF.

V usage is TRBV2 and J usage is TRBJ2-1, with TRBD2 identical over 13 bases. Germline values: CDR1 SNHLY, CDR2 FYNNEI. CDR3 length equals 15 residues. V shed 8 bases and J 7 bases; nucleotides not matched to a gene: 8. CDR3 DNA: TGTGCCAGCTCTAGGACTAGCGGGAGTTTGAATGAGCAGTTCTTC. Translating gives CASSRTSGSLNEQFF.